Listed here are 3 T cell receptor beta chains from one sample, sequenced in a study of T cells in Graves' hyperthyroidism and ophthalmopathy. Amplification yielded TCR beta CDR3 regions, with RNA transcripts as the source. A set of HTBI primers served as the primers for a first-round RT-PCR of the TCR CDR3. TCRdb passed the multiplex PCR reads through MiXCR, listing each CDR3 protein once. The repertoire holds about 410,000 distinct CDR3 sequences, under 15% seen once, with 13% in the top ten. Sequenced: blood. The receptor set was obtained from a young man with Graves' ophthalmopathy.

This clonotype has at least ten counts. V gene TRBV11-2 combines with J gene TRBJ2-3; 7 bases agree with TRBD1. Germline trimming cut 1 base from V and 5 bases from J; bases unmatched to any gene: 15. Germline CDR1 and CDR2: SGHAT and FQNNGV. CDR3 length: 18 amino acids. In nucleotides, the CDR3 is TGTGCCAGCAGCTTAGTCCCCCGGGACAGCGAGCTACTAGATACGCAGTATTTT. Protein sequence: CASSLVPRDSELLDTQYF.

The CDR3 loop reads CASSSGTGFPLEQYF. DNA of the CDR3: TGTGCCAGCAGCTCCGGGACAGGGTTCCCCCTCGAGCAGTACTTC. V and J are TRBV5-6 and TRBJ2-7, with 9 bases lining up with TRBD1. Germline CDR1 and CDR2: SGHDT and YYEEEE. The junction had 10 bases not matched to a gene; V was cut back by 3 bases and J by 6 bases. The CDR3 spans 15 residues.

The rearrangement joins TRBV11-2 to TRBJ2-3, with TRBD2 identical over 15 bases. The CDR3 loop spans 15 amino acids. V shed 3 bases and J 8 bases; nucleotides not matched to a gene: 3. Germline V gene sequence: CDR1 SGHAT, CDR2 FQNNGV. Here the CDR3 reads CASSFRGLAGGTQYF. As DNA, the CDR3 is TGTGCCAGCAGCTTCCGGGGACTAGCGGGGGGTACGCAGTATTTT.